The TCR beta chain under discussion was sequenced for a study of blood T cell repertoires in COVID-19. Clones were read by immunoSEQ multiplex PCR, and TCRdb kept only the in-frame ones, dropping some. Of about 180,000 clones in the sample, more than 70% were seen once. V shed 6 bases, J shed 10 bases, and the junction held 10 bases outside the gene matches. CDR3 length: 14 amino acids. The germline gives CDR1 SNHLY, CDR2 FYNNEI. The source material was PBMCs or T cells enriched from blood (not recorded which). This clonotype originated in a woman aged 25 to 39 who had recovered from COVID-19. The rearrangement links TRBV2 to TRBJ2-1; 9 bases align to TRBD1. CDR3 nucleotides: TGTGCCAGCAGAGGCCGGGACAGGGCCTCCGAGCAGTTCTTC. Protein product: CASRGRDRASEQFF. The variable domain in full, with the rest retrieved from reference TRBV2 and TRBJ2-1, is EPEVTQTPSHQVTQMGQEVILRCVPISNHLYFYWYRQILGQKVEFLVSFYNNEISEKSEIFDDQFSVERPDGSNFTLKIRSTKLEDSAMYFCASRGRDRASEQFFGPGTRLTVL.